The entry below gives a single T cell receptor (beta chain) sequence along with its context. Its specificity is not known. The CDR3 runs 13 residues. The entry originates in a study of T cells expressing NK-cell markers. Study as a whole: The study drew TCR beta repertoires from sorted CD3+CD56+NKG2C+, CD3+CD56+NKG2C- and CD3+CD56-NKG2C+ T cells. Among the eight sequenced donors, seven tested HCMV-seropositive and one tested seronegative. Study-wide points: Roughly six donors showed dominant NKG2C+ clonotypes comprising roughly 1.0-7.0% of their CD8+ T cells. These clonotypes, the leaders elsewhere, also led the CD3+CD56-NKG2C+ fraction in a few donors.

TCRdb reprocessed the 5' RACE reads, with one entry per CDR3 protein and no DNA. The sample has roughly 420,000 distinct CDR3 sequences. The clonotype was recovered from a woman aged 18 to 75 in good health. The sequencing sample was made of blood T cells: a sorted CD56 or NKG2C T cell subset, CD4+ or CD8+ T cells, or bulk PBMC T cells (not recorded which). The genes are TRBV12-3 or TRBV12-4 and TRBJ2-7. Here the CDR3 reads CASSAYRAYEQYF.